A selection of T cell receptor beta chains follows, all from one sample in a study of blood T cell repertoires in COVID-19. The method was immunoSEQ multiplex PCR; TCRdb's version includes in-frame clones alone and lacks a portion of them. The profile covers around 200,000 clones, with approximately 81% appearing a single time and around a sixth taken by the ten largest. Sequenced material: PBMCs or T cells enriched from blood (not recorded which). The origin of the receptors is a man aged 40-50 years who had recovered from COVID-19. Both conserved end residues are part of each CDR3. Not all rows give a size; the values are once, few, many and, for expanded clones, a class.

clone_size: NA; v_call: TRBV2; j_call: TRBJ2-7; cdr3_aa: CASRGVDRLNYEQYF
clone_size: NA; v_call: TRBV7-8; j_call: TRBJ2-2; cdr3_aa: CASSPRGTGRVTGELFF
clone_size: NA; v_call: TRBV9; j_call: TRBJ2-3; cdr3_aa: CASSLQTGPSTDTQYF
clone_size: NA; v_call: TRBV5-1; j_call: TRBJ2-1; cdr3_aa: CASSLAASGPGEQFF
clone_size: NA; v_call: TRBV7-9; j_call: TRBJ1-1; cdr3_aa: CASSLSGGTEAFF
clone_size: NA; v_call: TRBV6-5; j_call: TRBJ2-2; cdr3_aa: CASRKDRGNTGELFF
clone_size: NA; v_call: TRBV10-3; j_call: TRBJ2-7; cdr3_aa: CAISESFLIQGRSSYEQYF
clone_size: few; v_call: TRBV6-1; j_call: TRBJ1-6; cdr3_aa: CASSDRGSNSPLHF
clone_size: NA; v_call: TRBV7-2; j_call: TRBJ2-7; cdr3_aa: CASSHLQGPSYEQYF
clone_size: NA; v_call: TRBV10-3; j_call: TRBJ2-7; cdr3_aa: CAISDGTESYEQYF
clone_size: NA; v_call: TRBV27; j_call: TRBJ1-2; cdr3_aa: CASSARQGNGYTF
clone_size: once; v_call: TRBV28; j_call: TRBJ2-7; cdr3_aa: CASSFPGLAYEQYF
clone_size: NA; v_call: TRBV27; j_call: TRBJ1-4; cdr3_aa: CASSADRALNEKLFF
clone_size: NA; v_call: TRBV10-3; j_call: TRBJ2-7; cdr3_aa: CAIMNSDRSGSYEQYF
clone_size: NA; v_call: TRBV18; j_call: TRBJ2-1; cdr3_aa: CASSPLAGENNEQFF
clone_size: once; v_call: TRBV7-8; j_call: TRBJ2-2; cdr3_aa: CASSPDRGRTGELFF
clone_size: few; v_call: TRBV5-1; j_call: TRBJ2-3; cdr3_aa: CASSYGQYTSTDTQYF
clone_size: NA; v_call: TRBV10-3; j_call: TRBJ2-7; cdr3_aa: CAISDSSGSYEQYF
clone_size: NA; v_call: TRBV19; j_call: TRBJ1-1; cdr3_aa: CASSIAGGRREAFF
clone_size: once; v_call: TRBV3-1/TRBV3-2; j_call: TRBJ2-5; cdr3_aa: CASSFRTLAGPQETQYF
clone_size: once; v_call: TRBV5-4; j_call: TRBJ2-7; cdr3_aa: CASSTDTALSEQYF
clone_size: NA; v_call: TRBV29-1; j_call: TRBJ1-1; cdr3_aa: CSVEGPVMGGRNTEAFF
clone_size: NA; v_call: TRBV5-6; j_call: TRBJ1-1; cdr3_aa: CASSTGTVNTEAFF
clone_size: many; v_call: TRBV7-9; j_call: TRBJ1-4; cdr3_aa: CASSSPNRGSEKLFF
clone_size: NA; v_call: TRBV11-2; j_call: TRBJ2-7; cdr3_aa: CASSLDRAGEQYF
clone_size: NA; v_call: TRBV10-3; j_call: TRBJ2-2; cdr3_aa: CAIQGGTGELFF
clone_size: once; v_call: TRBV5-1; j_call: TRBJ2-2; cdr3_aa: CASSLRANTGELFF
clone_size: NA; v_call: TRBV18; j_call: TRBJ2-1; cdr3_aa: CASSPYHTSGSSYNEQFF
clone_size: NA; v_call: TRBV2; j_call: TRBJ2-7; cdr3_aa: CASSEEDLDRGLEQYF
clone_size: few; v_call: TRBV12-3/TRBV12-4; j_call: TRBJ1-6; cdr3_aa: CASRTQGSPLHF
clone_size: few; v_call: TRBV4-2; j_call: TRBJ2-7; cdr3_aa: CASSQKTSGRASSYEQYF
clone_size: once; v_call: TRBV30; j_call: TRBJ2-1; cdr3_aa: CAWGGLAGGLDVKFYNEQFF
clone_size: NA; v_call: TRBV12-3/TRBV12-4; j_call: TRBJ2-7; cdr3_aa: CASTLAGGYEQYF
clone_size: NA; v_call: TRBV30; j_call: TRBJ2-7; cdr3_aa: CAWSDPLPRGSSPEQYF
clone_size: NA; v_call: TRBV3-1/TRBV3-2; j_call: TRBJ2-7; cdr3_aa: CASSQVNRGHEQYF
clone_size: NA; v_call: TRBV2; j_call: TRBJ2-3; cdr3_aa: CASSPQRGTDTQYF
clone_size: NA; v_call: TRBV18; j_call: TRBJ2-1; cdr3_aa: CASSPWREGTYNEQFF
clone_size: NA; v_call: TRBV6-2/TRBV6-3; j_call: TRBJ2-7; cdr3_aa: CASSYPWTGGYEQYF
clone_size: once; v_call: TRBV12-5; j_call: TRBJ2-7; cdr3_aa: CASGLEAGPGMEQYF
clone_size: NA; v_call: TRBV9; j_call: TRBJ2-3; cdr3_aa: CASSVGLAGRTDTQYF
clone_size: NA; v_call: TRBV12-3/TRBV12-4; j_call: TRBJ1-6; cdr3_aa: CASSLTDNSPLHF
clone_size: few; v_call: TRBV10-2; j_call: TRBJ2-7; cdr3_aa: CASSEFGFYEQYF
clone_size: NA; v_call: TRBV5-1; j_call: TRBJ2-1; cdr3_aa: CASSSGSALDNEQFF
clone_size: NA; v_call: TRBV15; j_call: TRBJ1-5; cdr3_aa: CATSRDQGFQPQHF
clone_size: NA; v_call: TRBV6-2/TRBV6-3; j_call: TRBJ2-2; cdr3_aa: CASSYGTSGRKGELFF